This T cell receptor beta chain is drawn from a study of blood T cell repertoires in COVID-19. About the study: Collection of acute and convalescent COVID-19 samples took place in the United States, Italy and Spain. Nucleic acid was either cDNA or gDNA, and it came from T cells, B-cell-depleted T cells, or PBMCs.

V was cut by 2 bases and J by 4 bases, with 10 bases left in between. Looked up from germline, CDR1 is ENHRY and CDR2 is SYGVKD. The CDR3 is 14 amino acids. In the source study's methods: Scientists estimated how many nucleated cells there were by amplifying reference gene primers. Measured with immunoSEQ multiplex PCR; TCRdb has only the in-frame clones, and not every one. The V and J calls and clone size come from that table; D and trimming were worked out from the DNA. Of under 300,000 clones listed, roughly 90% are singletons. J is TRBJ2-3 and V is TRBV10-3, with a tentative D call TRBD1 (6 bases). Sequenced material: peripheral blood. This clonotype was sampled from a woman in her thirties or forties who had recovered from COVID-19. CDR3: CAISEAEGADTQYF. In nucleotides, the CDR3 is TGTGCCATCAGTGAGGCCGAGGGGGCAGATACGCAGTATTTT.